Following are 24 T cell receptor beta chains from one sample sequenced in a study of blood T cells in healthy people across ages. A second PCR, run for roughly 7 to 12 cycles, used a sample-barcoded 5' primer plus a J-beta primer mix. TCRdb ran MiXCR on the 5' RACE reads and lists one entry per CDR3 protein. Of approximately 1,000,000 distinct CDR3 sequences listed, around two fifths are singletons. The sample taken for sequencing was blood. These receptors all come from a man aged 18 to 35 in good health.

This clonotype was counted at least ten times. This rearrangement joins TRBV7-2 to TRBJ2-7; D unresolved. CDR3 length: 12 amino acids. The ends were cut back, 3 bases at V and 5 bases at J, with 8 bases in the middle. The germline gives CDR1 SGHTA, CDR2 FQGNSA. The chain's CDR3 is CASSLVGDEQYF. The CDR3 nucleotides are TGTGCCAGCAGCTTGGTAGGTGACGAGCAGTACTTC.

This chain uses TRBV4-1 with TRBJ2-7; the D is unclear. Germline CDR1 is MGHRA and CDR2 is YSYEKL. Between the trimmed V and J ends, which lost 1 base and 7 bases, there was a span of 17 bases. The CDR3 loop spans 15 amino acids. CDR3 bases: TGCGCCAGCAGCCAAGTCCAAGAGCGTGGGAATGAGCAGTACTTC. Residues: CASSQVQERGNEQYF.

The V call is TRBV4-2, the J call TRBJ2-7; D is uncertain. This CDR3 spans 13 amino acids. Germline assignment: CDR1 LGHNA and CDR2 YNFKEQ. V lost 3 bases and J lost 7, with 13 bases in between. CDR3 loop: CASSQHLHNEQYF. CDR3 nucleotides: TGTGCCAGCAGCCAGCACCTCCACAATGAGCAGTACTTC.

Concerning this clonotype itself: One end of the junction does not line up with germline, which may come from a read error. V gene TRBV5-1 combines with J gene TRBJ2-3; 8 nucleotides align to TRBD2. Germline lookup yields CDR1 SGHRS and CDR2 YFSETQ. The CDR3 loop spans 14 amino acids. The CDR3 protein is CACSLSGGTDTQYF. As DNA, the CDR3 is TGCGCCTGCAGCTTAAGCGGGGGAACAGATACGCAGTATTTT.

This clonotype was counted a few times. The chain combines TRBV7-9 with TRBJ1-4; TRBD1 is a possible D gene (5 bases). Germline lookup yields CDR1 SEHNR and CDR2 FQNEAQ (reference sequence). The CDR3 has 14 amino acids. V was shortened by 4 bases and J by 4 bases, with 10 bases between the two germline ends. The chain's CDR3 is CASSSRQLNEKLFF. The CDR3 DNA sequence: TGTGCCAGCAGCTCACGACAGCTTAATGAAAAACTGTTTTTT.

DNA for the CDR3: TGCGCCAGCAAACCAGGGGGTGGGACTACCGGGGAGCTGTTTTTT. It translates to CASKPGGGTTGELFF. This chain uses TRBV4-3 with TRBJ2-2; the D gene is possibly TRBD1 (7 bases). Germline V CDR1 and CDR2: LGHNA, YSLEER. Trimming cost V 7 bases and J 5 bases, with 17 bases left between them. CDR3 size: 15 residues.

The chain couples TRBV6-2 or TRBV6-3 to TRBJ1-2, with 8 bases that match TRBD1. Germline V gives CDR1 MNHEY, CDR2 SVGEGT. Trimming cost V 7 bases and J 1 base; bases outside gene matches: 11. The CDR3 is made up of 16 amino acids. The CDR3, as DNA: TGTGCCAGCACCAACGGGCAGGGGGCGGATAACTATGGCTACACCTTC. Translated: CASTNGQGADNYGYTF.

This chain uses TRBV9 with TRBJ2-3, with TRBD2 identical over 7 bases. This CDR3 is 15 amino acids long. Germline V lookup: CDR1 SGDLS, CDR2 YYNGEE. V was clipped by 4 bases and J by 4 bases; unmatched bases: 9. CDR3 sequence: CASSPTSGVSDTQYF. The DNA of the CDR3 is TGTGCCAGCAGCCCGACAAGCGGGGTTTCAGATACGCAGTATTTT.

This clonotype was observed a few times. The chain joins TRBV2 to TRBJ1-5; D is possibly TRBD1 (6 bases). Germline CDR1 reads SNHLY; CDR2 reads FYNNEI. Trimming stripped 5 bases from V and 2 bases from J, with 13 bases between. This CDR3 comprises 15 residues. The CDR3 region has the DNA TGTGCCAGCAGTCTACAGGGAAGGGGCAATCAGCCCCAGCATTTT. Amino acid sequence: CASSLQGRGNQPQHF.

This clonotype was observed a handful of times. This rearrangement joins TRBV3-1 to TRBJ1-2; D gene uncertain. Looked up from germline, CDR1 is LGHDT and CDR2 is YNNKEL (reference sequence). Trimming stripped 0 bases from V and 5 bases from J, with 10 bases between. This CDR3 is 14 amino acids long. The CDR3 region is CASSQDYDFYGYTF. CDR3 sequence (DNA): TGTGCCAGCAGCCAAGATTACGACTTTTATGGCTACACCTTC.

The chain uses TRBV5-5 and TRBJ2-1; 9 bases agree with TRBD1. Germline values: CDR1 SGHKS, CDR2 YYEKEE (reference sequence). CDR3 length: 17 residues. V was clipped by 1 base and J by 9 bases; unmatched bases: 14. CDR3: CASSLTPWDRDNTEQFF. Here the CDR3 DNA reads TGTGCCAGCAGCTTGACCCCCTGGGACAGGGATAACACTGAGCAGTTCTTC.

The chain links TRBV6-5 to TRBJ1-2; no firm D call. The V and J ends lost 6 bases and 6 bases respectively, with 14 bases between them. From germline, CDR1 is MNHEY and CDR2 SVGAGI. The CDR3 contains 13 residues. The CDR3 reads CASSPTRSDGYTF. DNA of the CDR3: TGTGCCAGCAGCCCCACTCGGTCGGATGGCTACACCTTC.

This clonotype was seen a handful of times. The rearrangement uses TRBV20-1 and TRBJ1-4; maybe TRBD1 (5 bases). V lost 3 bases and J 8 bases, leaving 13 bases between the germline ends. Germline CDR1 is DFQATT and CDR2 is SNEGSKA (reference sequence). The CDR3 has 13 amino acids. Here the CDR3 DNA reads TGCAGTGCTAGTTGGCTGGGGGACGAAAAACTGTTTTTT. It specifies CSASWLGDEKLFF.

This clonotype was detected only a few times. The chain carries TRBV9 and TRBJ2-1; unclear D gene. CDR1 and CDR2 from the germline V gene are SGDLS and YYNGEE. This CDR3 region has 16 residues. Trimming removed 0 bases from V and 0 bases from J, with 10 bases in between. CDR3: CASSVDVWGSYNEQFF. Here the CDR3 DNA reads TGTGCCAGCAGCGTAGACGTATGGGGCTCCTACAATGAGCAGTTCTTC.

This clonotype has only a few counts. The chain has TRBV9 and TRBJ2-3, with D hard to call. Germline V gene data show CDR1 as SGDLS and CDR2 as YYNGEE. This CDR3 contains 14 residues. Trimming took off 0 bases at V and 6 bases at J, with 11 bases between the two ends. The CDR3 DNA is TGTGCCAGCAGCGTAGCGCCCGCCCGGGATACGCAGTATTTT. This gives the protein CASSVAPARDTQYF.

This chain links TRBV9 with TRBJ1-2; 10 bases line up with TRBD1. V trimming: 5 bases; J trimming: 5 bases; junction bases outside the gene matches: 12. The CDR3 has 16 residues. Germline values: CDR1 SGDLS, CDR2 YYNGEE. The CDR3 is CASSDLPGQGNYGYTF. Here the CDR3 DNA reads TGTGCCAGCAGTGACCTTCCGGGACAGGGGAATTATGGCTACACCTTC.

The chain joins TRBV14 to TRBJ1-2; D is uncertain. The germline V gene encodes CDR1 SGHDN and CDR2 FVKESK. V was pared by 1 base and J by 2 bases, with 17 bases between. CDR3 length: 17 amino acids. CDR3: CASSQGERRALNYGYTF. CDR3 nucleotide sequence: TGTGCCAGCAGCCAAGGAGAGAGGAGAGCGTTAAACTATGGCTACACCTTC.

This clonotype was recorded only once. The genes are TRBV20-1 and TRBJ2-1, with D perhaps TRBD2 (6 bases). The DNA end is a closer match to TRBJ2-7, so the J assignment may be wrong. Germline values: CDR1 DFQATT, CDR2 SNEGSKA (reference sequence). This CDR3 contains 14 residues. CDR3 in DNA: TGCAGTGCTAACCTACGGGGGAGGTACAATGAGCAGTACTTC. Amino acid sequence: CSANLRGRYNEQYF.

The CDR3 protein is CASSPSYRDGYTF. CDR3 nucleotides: TGTGCCAGCTCACCATCCTATCGCGATGGCTACACCTTC. This sequence joins TRBV18 and TRBJ1-2; unclear D gene. This CDR3 has 13 residues. Trimming removed 2 bases from V and 6 bases from J, with 10 bases in between. Germline values: CDR1 KGHSH, CDR2 LQKENI.

The chain combines TRBV7-2 with TRBJ1-2; D is unresolved. The ends were cut back, 1 base at V and 1 base at J, with 10 bases in the middle. Germline CDR1 reads SGHTA; CDR2 reads FQGNSA. CDR3 length: 15 residues. The chain's CDR3 is CASSLGRRRNYGYTF. As DNA, the CDR3 is TGTGCCAGCAGCTTAGGGCGTCGTCGTAACTATGGCTACACCTTC.

J is TRBJ2-1 and V is TRBV12-3 or TRBV12-4, with 8 bases matching TRBD2. J was trimmed by 5 bases and V by 3 bases; bases with no gene match: 3. There are 14 residues in the CDR3. The DNA of the CDR3 is TGTGCCAGCAGTTTTAGCGGGGTTGACAATGAGCAGTTCTTC. Protein product: CASSFSGVDNEQFF.

This clonotype showed up just once. This rearrangement joins TRBV21-1 to TRBJ2-5; TRBD2, the table's D call, was not compared with the DNA. TRBV21-1 is a pseudogene locus. The CDR3 is 16 amino acids. CDR3 in amino acids: CASSPIIERGSRGQYF. Here the CDR3 DNA reads TGTGCCAGCAGCCCAATAATAGAGCGGGGGTCCCGTGGTCAGTACTTC.

The rearrangement uses TRBV19 and TRBJ2-7; no clear D. V was clipped by 5 bases and J by 2 bases, with 16 bases between them. CDR3 size: 15 residues. Per germline, CDR1 LNHDA and CDR2 SQIVND (reference sequence). The CDR3 reads CASSSSPNEAYEQYF. The DNA for the CDR3 is TGTGCCAGTAGTTCGAGTCCTAATGAGGCCTACGAGCAGTACTTC.

The V call is TRBV2, the J call TRBJ2-3; TRBD2 matches 13 bases. The J segment lost 4 bases and the V segment lost 6 bases, leaving 4 bases of the junction unmatched. This CDR3 is built from 15 residues. CDR1 and CDR2 from the germline V gene are SNHLY and FYNNEI. The CDR3, as DNA: TGTGCCAGCAGGACGGGACTAGCGGGGCCAGATACGCAGTATTTT. Amino acid sequence: CASRTGLAGPDTQYF. The full variable domain, its missing parts supplied by reference TRBV2 and TRBJ2-3, is EPEVTQTPSHQVTQMGQEVILRCVPISNHLYFYWYRQILGQKVEFLVSFYNNEISEKSEIFDDQFSVERPDGSNFTLKIRSTKLEDSAMYFCASRTGLAGPDTQYFGPGTRLTVL.